The clone carrying this T cell receptor beta chain appeared many times. Its specificity is not known. This CDR3 contains 12 residues. Trimming took 7 bases from V and 1 from J, leaving 8 bases between them. Germline CDR1 and CDR2: SQVTM and ANQGSEA. The data belong to a study of T-cell reconstitution after alpha-beta-depleted transplantation in children. Regarding the study as a whole: Expanded graft clones numbering several hundred reportedly gave rise to alpha-beta T cells about two months after transplant. After transplant, high TCRbeta diversity at day 60 in some patients arose from surviving recipient T cells and thymic progenitors.

The library targeted TCRbeta and was prepared with unique molecular identifiers. TCRdb re-analysed the PCR reads in MiXCR, keeping a single row per CDR3 protein. Of roughly 670,000 distinct CDR3 sequences in the sample, around 14% were seen once. The sequences come from PBMCs, collected before TCRalphabeta/CD19-depleted stem cell transplant. V is TRBV29-1 and J is TRBJ2-1, with D maybe TRBD2 (6 bases). This receptor was obtained from a girl aged 2-10 years with congenital amegakaryocytic thrombocytopenia, due to receive a stem cell transplant. CDR3 sequence: CSGGLSYNEQFF. CDR3 bases: TGCAGCGGGGGACTTTCCTACAATGAGCAGTTCTTC.